A selection of T cell receptor beta chains follows, all from one sample in a study of cytomegalovirus exposure and HLA in healthy donors. Produced via immunoSEQ multiplex PCR; TCRdb's table is partial and in-frame only. The sample gives about 180,000 clones, approximately 80% of which show up once; more than 1.1% is in the top ten. The sequenced sample was PBMCs. The origin of the receptors is a girl aged 5 to 17 in good health and CMV-seropositive. CDR3s include the opening cysteine and the closing phenylalanine or tryptophan. Fields, in order: D gene, J gene, clone size, V gene, CDR3 DNA, CDR3 protein. A D gene is named only where the DNA matches it firmly. The size field is filled for only some rows; it gives once, few, many or a size class.

d_call: TRBD2; j_call: TRBJ2-3; clone_size: NA; v_call: TRBV7-9; cdr3_nt: TGTGCCAGCAGCCGACCGGGACTAAGCACAGATACGCAGTATTTT; cdr3_aa: CASSRPGLSTDTQYF
d_call: NA; j_call: TRBJ2-4; clone_size: NA; v_call: TRBV6-6; cdr3_nt: TGTGCCAGCAGTTTAGGCATGTCAGTTCGGAGGGACATTCAGTACTTC; cdr3_aa: CASSLGMSVRRDIQYF
d_call: TRBD1; j_call: TRBJ1-5; clone_size: NA; v_call: TRBV4-2; cdr3_nt: TGTGCCAGCAGCCTTAAAATAACCGGGACAGGGGATCAGCCCCAGCATTTT; cdr3_aa: CASSLKITGTGDQPQHF
d_call: NA; j_call: TRBJ2-3; clone_size: NA; v_call: TRBV5-4; cdr3_nt: TGTGCCAGCAGCGATCCAGTCCCGGGACATGGAGATACGCAGTATTTT; cdr3_aa: CASSDPVPGHGDTQYF
d_call: NA; j_call: TRBJ2-7; clone_size: NA; v_call: TRBV7-9; cdr3_nt: TGTGCCAGCAGCGCTGGGGGCAGAGGGGTCGCTTACGAGCAGTACTTC; cdr3_aa: CASSAGGRGVAYEQYF
d_call: NA; j_call: TRBJ2-2; clone_size: NA; v_call: TRBV6-4; cdr3_nt: TGTGCCAGCAGTGCATTGACCGGGGAGCTGTTTTTT; cdr3_aa: CASSALTGELFF
d_call: TRBD2; j_call: TRBJ2-1; clone_size: NA; v_call: TRBV10-3; cdr3_nt: TGTGCCATCAGCGGGACTAGCGGATACAATGAGCAGTTCTTC; cdr3_aa: CAISGTSGYNEQFF
d_call: TRBD2; j_call: TRBJ2-2; clone_size: few; v_call: TRBV5-1; cdr3_nt: TGCGCCAGCAGCTTGGGAGCTAGCGGGATATCTGGGGAGCTGTTTTTT; cdr3_aa: CASSLGASGISGELFF
d_call: TRBD1; j_call: TRBJ1-1; clone_size: NA; v_call: TRBV18; cdr3_nt: TGTGCCAGCTCACCACGGACAGGGGGCAACACTGAAGCTTTCTTT; cdr3_aa: CASSPRTGGNTEAFF
d_call: TRBD1; j_call: TRBJ1-2; clone_size: NA; v_call: TRBV19; cdr3_nt: TGTGCCAGTAGGCTACAGGGGGTTGGCTACACCTTC; cdr3_aa: CASRLQGVGYTF
d_call: TRBD1; j_call: TRBJ2-2; clone_size: NA; v_call: TRBV9; cdr3_nt: TGTGCCAGCAGCACGCAGGGACAGTCAACCCCGGGCCTAAACACCGGGGAGCTGTTTTTT; cdr3_aa: CASSTQGQSTPGLNTGELFF
d_call: NA; j_call: TRBJ1-1; clone_size: NA; v_call: TRBV11-2; cdr3_nt: TGTGCCAGCAGCTTAGGGGACATCTGGGAGCGGAGCACTGAAGCTTTCTTT; cdr3_aa: CASSLGDIWERSTEAFF
d_call: TRBD1; j_call: TRBJ1-2; clone_size: NA; v_call: TRBV19; cdr3_nt: TGTGCCAGTAGTAGGACAGGGCCCGGCTACACCTTC; cdr3_aa: CASSRTGPGYTF
d_call: NA; j_call: TRBJ2-5; clone_size: NA; v_call: TRBV28; cdr3_nt: TGTGCCAGCAGTTTATCGCTCGGGACTTCGTACCAAGAGACCCAGTACTTC; cdr3_aa: CASSLSLGTSYQETQYF
d_call: NA; j_call: TRBJ2-7; clone_size: NA; v_call: TRBV5-6; cdr3_nt: TGTGCCAGCAGCTTTGGGGGGTCCTACGAGCAGTACTTC; cdr3_aa: CASSFGGSYEQYF
d_call: TRBD1; j_call: TRBJ1-5; clone_size: NA; v_call: TRBV13; cdr3_nt: TGTGCCAGCAGCTTTACAGGGGGCAAACCCCAGCATTTT; cdr3_aa: CASSFTGGKPQHF
d_call: TRBD1; j_call: TRBJ1-5; clone_size: NA; v_call: TRBV7-9; cdr3_nt: TGTGCCAGCAGCTCATACAGGGGGGAGAGGGGCAATCAGCCCCAGCATTTT; cdr3_aa: CASSSYRGERGNQPQHF